Listed here are 12 T cell receptor beta chains from one sample, sequenced in a study of blood T cell repertoires in COVID-19. This table comes from immunoSEQ multiplex PCR, and its TCRdb copy is limited to in-frame clones, with some not included. Seen here are under 150,000 clones, approximately 86% observed once, and the top ten hold 15% to 20%. The sample was peripheral blood. The receptors shown here come from a woman between 45 and 65 years old who had recovered from COVID-19.

The V gene is TRBV5-1, the J gene TRBJ2-2, with D possibly TRBD2 on 5 matching bases. The CDR3 length is 14 residues. The germline V gene encodes CDR1 SGHRS and CDR2 YFSETQ. The ends were cut back, 0 bases at V and 5 bases at J, with 8 bases in the middle. CDR3 sequence (DNA): TGCGCCAGCAGCTTGGTTGGGGAGACCGGGGAGCTGTTTTTT. It yields the protein CASSLVGETGELFF.

V gene TRBV30 combines with J gene TRBJ2-7; possibly TRBD1 for D (5 bases). Germline CDR1 GTSNPN, CDR2 SVGIG (reference sequence). This CDR3 comprises 14 residues. The V end lost 3 bases, the J end lost 0 bases, and 12 bases lay between the germline ends. The DNA of the CDR3 is TGTGCCTGGAGGAGAGGACACTTCTCCTACGAGCAGTACTTC. It is translated as CAWRRGHFSYEQYF.

CDR3 DNA: TGTGCCAGCAGCGGCCGGAGACTAGCATCCGATACGCAGTATTTT. It translates to CASSGRRLASDTQYF. The J gene is TRBJ2-3, the V gene TRBV9, with TRBD2 matching 7 bases. The junction had 10 bases not matched to a gene; V was cut back by 3 bases and J by 6 bases. The germline CDR1 and CDR2 sequences are SGDLS and YYNGEE. CDR3 length: 15 amino acids.

The chain links TRBV7-2 to TRBJ1-6; D remains ambiguous. Trimming cost V 5 bases and J 6 bases, with 17 bases left between them. From germline, CDR1 is SGHTA and CDR2 FQGNSA. The CDR3 totals 16 residues. CDR3 loop: CASSPESQALNSPLHF. DNA of the CDR3: TGTGCCAGCAGCCCGGAAAGTCAGGCCCTTAATTCACCCCTCCACTTT. Full variable domain (missing parts from reference TRBV7-2 and TRBJ1-6): GAGVSQSPSNKVTEKGKDVELRCDPISGHTALYWYRQSLGQGLEFLIYFQGNSAPDKSGLPSDRFSAERTGGSVSTLTIQRTQQEDSAVYLCASSPESQALNSPLHFGNGTRLTVT.

This sequence joins TRBV15 and TRBJ1-1; the D gene is possibly TRBD1 (6 bases). V was shortened by 2 bases and J by 8 bases, with 12 bases between the two germline ends. Per the germline V gene, CDR1 is LNHNV and CDR2 is YYDKDF (reference sequence). The CDR3 has 13 residues. DNA of the CDR3: TGTGCCACCAGCAGACATCCCGGACAGGAAGCTTTCTTT. It is translated as CATSRHPGQEAFF.

This rearrangement joins TRBV5-1 to TRBJ2-2, with a weak D call TRBD1 (5 bases). Germline V gene sequence: CDR1 SGHRS, CDR2 YFSETQ. Trimming pared 3 bases from V and 6 bases from J, leaving 9 bases between. The CDR3 extends over 13 amino acids. CDR3: CASSSQGSGELFF. The CDR3 DNA reads as TGCGCCAGCAGCTCCCAGGGTTCCGGGGAGCTGTTTTTT.

CDR3 sequence reads: CASSLFPNTYNYGYTF. Here the CDR3 DNA reads TGTGCCAGCAGCTTGTTCCCGAATACCTATAACTATGGCTACACCTTC. V and J are TRBV5-6 and TRBJ1-2; D not certain. The V end lost 1 base, the J end lost 1 base, and 14 bases lay between the germline ends. CDR3 length: 16 residues. CDR1 SGHDT and CDR2 YYEEEE come from the germline V gene.

CDR3 nucleotides: TGTGCCAGCAGCGTGAAGGGGGGGTCCACAGATACGCAGTATTTT. Its translation is CASSVKGGSTDTQYF. This sequence joins TRBV9 and TRBJ2-3; D is perhaps TRBD2 (7 bases). Germline CDR1 and CDR2: SGDLS and YYNGEE. This CDR3 comprises 15 residues. Between the trimmed V and J ends, which lost 2 bases and 2 bases, there was a span of 12 bases. Filled out from reference TRBV9 and TRBJ2-3, the complete variable domain reads DSGVTQTPKHLITATGQRVTLRCSPRSGDLSVYWYQQSLDQGLQFLIQYYNGEERAKGNILERFSAQQFPDLHSELNLSSLELGDSALYFCASSVKGGSTDTQYFGPGTRLTVL.

This chain uses TRBV27 with TRBJ2-7; 10 nucleotides match TRBD1. V lost 5 bases and J lost 2; bases outside the gene matches: 6. This CDR3 is built from 15 residues. In germline, CDR1 is MNHEY, CDR2 SMNVEV (reference sequence). CDR3 DNA sequence: TGTGCCAGCAGTAGGGGACAGGGGCATGCCTACGAGCAGTACTTC. It yields the protein CASSRGQGHAYEQYF.

This rearrangement joins TRBV5-1 to TRBJ2-3; 7 positions agree with TRBD2. This CDR3 has 16 amino acids. V lost 0 bases, J lost 0 bases, and 4 bases stayed unmatched. Germline CDR1 is SGHRS and CDR2 is YFSETQ. The chain's CDR3 is CASSLGAGLSTDTQYF. CDR3 nucleotide sequence: TGCGCCAGCAGCTTGGGGGCGGGACTAAGCACAGATACGCAGTATTTT.

V is TRBV24-1 and J is TRBJ2-1, with 8 bases fitting TRBD1. Germline V gene lookup returns CDR1 KGHDR and CDR2 SFDVKD. The CDR3 runs 13 residues. The trim removed 6 bases at V and 11 bases at J, leaving 8 bases unmatched. As DNA, the CDR3 is TGTGCCACCAGTTCGGGCAGGGGGCGCAAGCAGTTCTTC. The encoded protein is CATSSGRGRKQFF.

V and J are TRBV7-9 and TRBJ1-2; possibly TRBD1 for D (5 bases). Per the germline V gene, CDR1 is SEHNR and CDR2 is FQNEAQ (reference sequence). Trimming took 6 bases from V and 5 from J, leaving 13 bases between them. The CDR3 is 13 amino acids. DNA of the CDR3: TGTGCCAGCAGGGGGGAGGGCTGGTATGGCTACACCTTC. Translating it yields CASRGEGWYGYTF. The whole variable domain, filled in from reference TRBV7-9 and TRBJ1-2, reads DTGVSQNPRHKITKRGQNVTFRCDPISEHNRLYWYRQTLGQGPEFLTYFQNEAQLEKSRLLSDRFSAERPKGSFSTLEIQRTEQGDSAMYLCASRGEGWYGYTFGSGTRLTVV.